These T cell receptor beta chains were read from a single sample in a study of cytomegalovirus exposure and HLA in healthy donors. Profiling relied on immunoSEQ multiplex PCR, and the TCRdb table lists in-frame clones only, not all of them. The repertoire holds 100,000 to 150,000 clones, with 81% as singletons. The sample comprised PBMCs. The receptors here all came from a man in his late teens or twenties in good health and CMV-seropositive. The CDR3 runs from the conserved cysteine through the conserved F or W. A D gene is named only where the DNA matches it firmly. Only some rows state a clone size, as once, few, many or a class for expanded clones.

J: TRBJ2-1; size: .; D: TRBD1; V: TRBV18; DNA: TGTGCCAGCTCACCGAGCAGGGGGCGCCTCGACGCCCTTAGCTACAATGAGCAGTTCTTC; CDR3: CASSPSRGRLDALSYNEQFF
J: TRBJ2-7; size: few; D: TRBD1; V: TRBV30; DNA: TGTGCCTGGAGTGTACGACAGGGGCACTCCTACGAGCAGTACTTC; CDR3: CAWSVRQGHSYEQYF
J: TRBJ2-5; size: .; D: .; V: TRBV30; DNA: TGTGCCTGGAATCAGGGTTCGAAGACCCAGTACTTC; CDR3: CAWNQGSKTQYF
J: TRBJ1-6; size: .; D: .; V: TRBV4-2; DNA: TGTGCCAGCCATTCTGGCAGGGATTCACCCCTCCACTTT; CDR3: CASHSGRDSPLHF
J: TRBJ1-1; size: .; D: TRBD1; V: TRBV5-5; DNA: TGTGCCAGCAGCGGGGCAGGGGGCTCCCACACTGAAGCTTTCTTT; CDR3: CASSGAGGSHTEAFF
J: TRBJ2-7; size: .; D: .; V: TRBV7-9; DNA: TGTTCCAGCAGCTCCCGGTACGAGCAGTACTTC; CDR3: CSSSSRYEQYF
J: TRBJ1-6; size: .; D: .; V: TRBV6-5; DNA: TGTGCCACTGGAGAGAGGCCCGATTCACCCCTCCACTTT; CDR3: CATGERPDSPLHF
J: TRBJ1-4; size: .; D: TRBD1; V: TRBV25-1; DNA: TGTGCCAGCAGTGGGTATCGAACAGGGGGTCGTGAAAAACTGTTTTTT; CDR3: CASSGYRTGGREKLFF
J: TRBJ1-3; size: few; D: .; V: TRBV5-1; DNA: TGCGCCAGCAGCTTCCTATCGGGAGGAACCGGCCCTGGAAACACCATATATTTT; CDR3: CASSFLSGGTGPGNTIYF
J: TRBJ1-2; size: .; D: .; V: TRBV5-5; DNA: TGTGCCAGCAGCTTGGAAGACCAGGGTATCGATGGCTACACCTTC; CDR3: CASSLEDQGIDGYTF
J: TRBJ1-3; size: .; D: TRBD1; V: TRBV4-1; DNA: TGCGCCAGCAGCCAACCTAATCACAGGGGAGGAAACACCATATATTTT; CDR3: CASSQPNHRGGNTIYF
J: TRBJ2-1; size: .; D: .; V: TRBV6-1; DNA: TGTGCCAGCATCCAGGTCCATGAGCAGTTCTTC; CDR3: CASIQVHEQFF
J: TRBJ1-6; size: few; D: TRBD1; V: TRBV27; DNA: TGTGCCAGCAGGGGGACAGGGAAGCCTCCTTGGCAGAATTCACCCCTCCACTTT; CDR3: CASRGTGKPPWQNSPLHF
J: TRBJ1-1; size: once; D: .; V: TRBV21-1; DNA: TGTGCCAGCAGCATAGGGGGTACTGAAGCTTTCTTT; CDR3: CASSIGGTEAFF
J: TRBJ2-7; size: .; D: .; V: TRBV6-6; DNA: TGTGCCAGCAGCCCCAGGCCCTCCTACGAGCAGTACTTC; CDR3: CASSPRPSYEQYF
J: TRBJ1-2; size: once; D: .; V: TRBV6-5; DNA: TGTGCCAGCAGAGTTAGTTTCACAGGGCTCTATGGCTACACCTTC; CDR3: CASRVSFTGLYGYTF
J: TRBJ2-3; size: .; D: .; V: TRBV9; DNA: TGTGCCAGCAGCGTAGGGCCCACAGATACGCAGTATTTT; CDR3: CASSVGPTDTQYF
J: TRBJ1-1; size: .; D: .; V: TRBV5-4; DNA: TGTGCCAGCAGCTTGGGCGCATCAGGGGTCTTGAACACTGAAGCTTTCTTT; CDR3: CASSLGASGVLNTEAFF
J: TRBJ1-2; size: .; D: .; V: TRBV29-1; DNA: TGCAGCGTTGAAGGCCGGCGGGGCTACACCTTC; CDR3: CSVEGRRGYTF
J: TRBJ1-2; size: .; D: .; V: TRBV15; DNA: TGTGCCACCAGCAGTTTACAGGACTATGGCTACACCTTC; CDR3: CATSSLQDYGYTF
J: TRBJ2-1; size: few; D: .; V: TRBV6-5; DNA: TGTGCCAGCAATAGACAATCGGACTACAATGAGCAGTTCTTC; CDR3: CASNRQSDYNEQFF
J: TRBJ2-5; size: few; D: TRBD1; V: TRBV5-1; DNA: TGCGCCAGCAGCTTGGCGGGACAGAGGGGCGAGACCCAGTACTTC; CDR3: CASSLAGQRGETQYF
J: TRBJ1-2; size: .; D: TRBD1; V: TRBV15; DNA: TGTGCCACCAGCAGAGAGCAACAGGGGGCGTACAGCACCTTC; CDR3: CATSREQQGAYSTF
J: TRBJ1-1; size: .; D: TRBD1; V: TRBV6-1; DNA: TGTGCCAGCAGTAGCTTGGGACAGGGTGAAGCTTTCTTT; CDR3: CASSSLGQGEAFF
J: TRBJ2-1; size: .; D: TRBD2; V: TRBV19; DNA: TGTGCCAGTAGTACCCTCCCACTAGCGGGGACGGGAGATGAGCAGTTCTTC; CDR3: CASSTLPLAGTGDEQFF
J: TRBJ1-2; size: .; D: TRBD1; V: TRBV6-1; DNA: TGTGCCAGCGGAAATCTACCGTCCACAGGGGATGGCTACACCTTC; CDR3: CASGNLPSTGDGYTF
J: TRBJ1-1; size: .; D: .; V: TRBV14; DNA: TGTGCCAGCAGCCAAGACCTAGAAGCTTTCTTT; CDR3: CASSQDLEAFF
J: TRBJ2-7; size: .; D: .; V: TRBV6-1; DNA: TGTGCCAGCAGTGACATCGACAGCCCCTACGAGCAGTACTTC; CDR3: CASSDIDSPYEQYF
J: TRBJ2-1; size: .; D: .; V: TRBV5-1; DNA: TGCGCCAGCAGCTTGGAGTTGACAGCCAATGAGCAGTTCTTC; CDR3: CASSLELTANEQFF
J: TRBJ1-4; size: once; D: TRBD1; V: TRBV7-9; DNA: TGTTCCAGCAGCTTACCTACGGGACAGGGCGCGGAAAAACTGTTTTTT; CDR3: CSSSLPTGQGAEKLFF
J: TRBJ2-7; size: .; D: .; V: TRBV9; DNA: TGTGCCAGCAGCCCGTCCCAGGGGGGCTACGAGCAGTACTTC; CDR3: CASSPSQGGYEQYF
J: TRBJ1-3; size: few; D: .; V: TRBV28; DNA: TGTGCCAGCAACCGGGACTTAAGGTTTAATGGAAACACCATATATTTT; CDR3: CASNRDLRFNGNTIYF
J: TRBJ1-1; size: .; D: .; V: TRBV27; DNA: TGTGCCAGCAGTCCATATAGGACATTAGTCACTGAAGCTTTCTTT; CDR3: CASSPYRTLVTEAFF
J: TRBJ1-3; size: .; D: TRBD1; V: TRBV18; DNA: TGTGCCAGCTCATCGTCCGTGCAGGGGGGAACCATATATTTT; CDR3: CASSSSVQGGTIYF
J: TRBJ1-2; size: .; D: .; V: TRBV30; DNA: TGTGCCGGCGGGAGCTCAATCTACTATGGCTACACCTTC; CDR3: CAGGSSIYYGYTF
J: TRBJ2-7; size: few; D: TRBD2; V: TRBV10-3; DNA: TGTGCCATCAGCTCGGGACTAGCGGGGAACGAGCAGTACTTC; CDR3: CAISSGLAGNEQYF
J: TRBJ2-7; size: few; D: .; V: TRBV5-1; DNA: TGCGCCAGCAGTCGCGGACTGACGGGATCCTACGAGCAGTACTTC; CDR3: CASSRGLTGSYEQYF
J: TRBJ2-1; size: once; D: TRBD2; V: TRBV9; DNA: TGTGCCAGCAGCGTGGGGCTAGCGGGTATGAATGAGCAGTTCTTC; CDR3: CASSVGLAGMNEQFF
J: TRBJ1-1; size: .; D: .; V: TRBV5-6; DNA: TGTGCCAGCAGCTCTGGCGACTTGAACACTGAAGCTTTCTTT; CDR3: CASSSGDLNTEAFF
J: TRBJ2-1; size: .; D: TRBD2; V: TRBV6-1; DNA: TGTGCCAGCAGTGAAAATACGTCCCCTAGCGGAGGAGAGCAGTTCTTC; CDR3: CASSENTSPSGGEQFF
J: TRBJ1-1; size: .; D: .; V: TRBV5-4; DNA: TGTGCCAGCAGCTTCGGCGGGGGCACTGAAGCTTTCTTT; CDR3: CASSFGGGTEAFF
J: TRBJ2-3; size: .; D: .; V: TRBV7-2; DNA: TGTGCCAGCAGGGGGGGGGCTCGAACAGATACGCAGTATTTT; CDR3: CASRGGARTDTQYF
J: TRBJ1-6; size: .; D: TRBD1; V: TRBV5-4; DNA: TGTGCCAGCAGCCGGGGGGGGACAGGGGGCTCAAATTCACCCCTCCACTTT; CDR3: CASSRGGTGGSNSPLHF
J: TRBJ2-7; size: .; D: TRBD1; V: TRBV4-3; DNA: TGCGCCAGCAGCCTAGAGGACAGGGGGCACTACGAGCAGTACTTC; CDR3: CASSLEDRGHYEQYF
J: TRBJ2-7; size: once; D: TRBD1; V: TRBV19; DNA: TGTGCCAGTAGTAGGGACAGCCTCTACGAGCAGTACTTC; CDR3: CASSRDSLYEQYF
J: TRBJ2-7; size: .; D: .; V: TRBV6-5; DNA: TGTGCCAGCATTGACACGAGCTCCTACGAGCAGTACTTC; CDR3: CASIDTSSYEQYF
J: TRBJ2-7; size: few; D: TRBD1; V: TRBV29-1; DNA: TGCAGCGTTGGAATCGTGGGACAGGGTCCATGGGAGCAGTACTTC; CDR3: CSVGIVGQGPWEQYF
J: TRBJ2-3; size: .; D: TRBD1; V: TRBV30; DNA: TGTGCCTGGAGTGTCGGGACAGGGGGAGATACGCAGTATTTT; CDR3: CAWSVGTGGDTQYF
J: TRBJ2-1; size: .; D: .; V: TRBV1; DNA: TGCACCAGCAGCCAAGTACGACTAGCGGGAGGGCTTACGGGCTACAATGAGCAGTTCTTC; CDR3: CTSSQVRLAGGLTGYNEQFF
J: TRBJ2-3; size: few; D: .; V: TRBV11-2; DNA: TGTGCCAGCAGCTTTGTTTCAGGGGGCACAGATACGCAGTATTTT; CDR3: CASSFVSGGTDTQYF
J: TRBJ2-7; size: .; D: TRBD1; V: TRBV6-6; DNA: TGTGCCAGCAGTGGCACAGGGGCGAGCTCCTACGAGCAGTACTTC; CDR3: CASSGTGASSYEQYF
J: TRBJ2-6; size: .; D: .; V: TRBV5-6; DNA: TGTGCCAGCAGCTTGGAGGGGCAGGGAATAACCTCTGGGGCCAACGTCCTGACTTTC; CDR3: CASSLEGQGITSGANVLTF
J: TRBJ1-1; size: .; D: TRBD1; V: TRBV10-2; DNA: TGCGCCAGCAGCGAGGGACAGAGAAACACTGAAGCTTTCTTT; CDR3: CASSEGQRNTEAFF
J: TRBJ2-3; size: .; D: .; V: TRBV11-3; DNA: TGTGCCAGCAGCCCCCTGAGTGGGGGCGGCACAGATACGCAGTATTTT; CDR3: CASSPLSGGGTDTQYF
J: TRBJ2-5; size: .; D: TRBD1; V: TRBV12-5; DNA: TGTGCTAGTGCCCTAACTGACAGGGAAGAGACCCAGTACTTC; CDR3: CASALTDREETQYF
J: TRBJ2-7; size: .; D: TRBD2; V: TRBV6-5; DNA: TGTGCCAGCAGTTACAGTAGCGGGGGGGCCTACGAGCAGTACTTC; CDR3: CASSYSSGGAYEQYF
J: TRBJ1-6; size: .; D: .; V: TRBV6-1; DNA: TGTGCCAGCAGTGAAAAGTCCCAGGGAACCGGCTCACCCCTCCACTTT; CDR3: CASSEKSQGTGSPLHF
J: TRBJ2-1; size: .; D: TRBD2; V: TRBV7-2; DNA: TGTGCCAGCAGCTCCACTAGCGGGAGTTTTGAGCAGTTCTTC; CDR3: CASSSTSGSFEQFF
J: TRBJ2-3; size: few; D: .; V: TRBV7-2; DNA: TGTGCCAGCAGCTTTGTGCAGGCAGATACGCAGTATTTT; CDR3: CASSFVQADTQYF
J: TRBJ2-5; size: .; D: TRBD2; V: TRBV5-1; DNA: TGCGCCAGCAGCCCGACTAGCGGGACCAAAGAGACCCAGTACTTC; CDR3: CASSPTSGTKETQYF